Following are 27 T cell receptor beta chains from one sample sequenced in a study of shared clonotypes between healthy human individuals. The assay was immunoSEQ multiplex PCR, and TCRdb's table has in-frame clones only and misses some. This table holds about 550,000 clones, about 95% found once. The naive CD8 subset, CD45RO-negative cells positively selected for CCR7, excluded terminally differentiated effector memory CD45RA+ cells. Sequenced: naive CD8+ T cells sorted from blood. These receptors were collected from a woman in her 30s in good health.

The V and J genes are TRBV7-9 and TRBJ1-2; D not certain. This CDR3 is built from 19 residues. With 4 bases removed from V and 0 bases from J, the gap between germline ends came to 24 bases. Germline CDR1 SEHNR, CDR2 FQNEAQ (reference sequence). CDR3 DNA sequence: TGTGCCAGCAGCTCAGAATTACTCGGACGCTCCCTAGCTAACTATGGCTACACCTTC. It yields the protein CASSSELLGRSLANYGYTF.

The chain combines TRBV2 with TRBJ2-3; D ambiguous. Trimming left V 10 bases short and J 2 bases short, with 13 bases between. Germline V CDR1 and CDR2: SNHLY, FYNNEI. The CDR3 covers 13 residues. CDR3 coding DNA: TGTGCCACCTCTCCCCTCCTCACAGATACGCAGTATTTT. Translating gives CATSPLLTDTQYF.

The chain uses TRBV27 and TRBJ1-1; D is ambiguous. Trimming pared 2 bases from V and 11 bases from J, leaving 15 bases between. This CDR3 is built from 13 residues. CDR1 and CDR2 (germline): MNHEY, SMNVEV (reference sequence). CDR3 loop: CASSLGDVSPAFF. In DNA form, the CDR3 reads TGTGCCAGCAGTTTAGGTGATGTCAGCCCGGCTTTCTTT.

The chain employs TRBV27 and TRBJ2-7, with TRBD1 identical over 9 bases. This CDR3 is built from 15 residues. V lost 5 bases and J lost 4; bases outside the gene matches: 9. The germline gives CDR1 MNHEY, CDR2 SMNVEV (reference sequence). CDR3: CASSPSTGGTYEQYF. CDR3 nucleotide sequence: TGTGCCAGCAGTCCTTCGACAGGGGGGACTTACGAGCAGTACTTC.

The CDR3 bases are TGTGCCAGCAGCTTGTTTCGGGACAGGGGCCACGAGCAGTACTTC. Residues: CASSLFRDRGHEQYF. The chain carries TRBV5-6 and TRBJ2-7; 10 positions match TRBD1. The CDR3 is 15 residues long. Germline trimming cut 1 base from V and 5 bases from J; bases unmatched to any gene: 6. CDR1 is SGHDT, CDR2 YYEEEE, per germline.

This rearrangement joins TRBV2 to TRBJ1-4; D remains unclear. The germline gives CDR1 SNHLY, CDR2 FYNNEI. Trimming took off 4 bases at V and 5 bases at J, with 14 bases between the two ends. The CDR3 is 15 amino acids. CDR3 loop: CASSGRVATNEKLFF. CDR3 DNA sequence: TGTGCCAGCAGTGGTCGAGTGGCCACGAATGAAAAACTGTTTTTT.

J is TRBJ2-5 and V is TRBV5-8, with D perhaps matching TRBD1 or TRBD2 (5 bases each). V lost 3 bases, J lost 7 bases, and 13 bases lay in between. Germline CDR1 and CDR2: SGHTS and YDEGEE. The CDR3 loop spans 13 amino acids. The CDR3 reads CASSSGPTGTQYF. CDR3 DNA sequence: TGTGCCAGCAGCTCGGGACCAACGGGGACCCAGTACTTC.

This sequence joins TRBV20-1 and TRBJ2-3, with unresolved D. This CDR3 comprises 10 residues. Germline-derived CDR1 and CDR2 are DFQATT and SNEGSKA (reference sequence). V was clipped by 4 bases and J by 3 bases, with 2 bases between them. CDR3 amino acids: CSAITDTQYF. In DNA form, the CDR3 reads TGCAGTGCTATAACAGATACGCAGTATTTT.

The genes are TRBV9 and TRBJ2-3, with 11 bases aligning to TRBD2. The CDR3 consists of 15 residues. Germline V gene lookup returns CDR1 SGDLS and CDR2 YYNGEE. The V gene end was trimmed by 2 bases and the J gene end by 5 bases; junction bases not matched to a gene: 4. CDR3 amino acids: CASSVSGRAEDTQYF. The CDR3 DNA follows: TGTGCCAGCAGCGTTAGCGGGAGGGCCGAAGATACGCAGTATTTT.

The rearrangement links TRBV2 to TRBJ1-1; 10 nucleotides align to TRBD1. V was pared by 5 bases and J by 1 base, with 10 bases of the junction left unmatched. Per germline, CDR1 SNHLY and CDR2 FYNNEI. This CDR3 region has 17 residues. CDR3 residues: CASSYVSDRGPNTEAFF. The CDR3 DNA follows: TGTGCCAGCAGTTACGTGTCAGACAGGGGGCCGAACACTGAAGCTTTCTTT.

Details on this clone: Additional DNA sequences in this sample encode the identical CDR3. The gene calls are TRBV7-9 and TRBJ2-1; possible D gene TRBD2, 5 bases. Per germline, CDR1 SEHNR and CDR2 FQNEAQ (reference sequence). Trimming removed 5 bases from V and 2 bases from J, with 10 bases in between. CDR3 size: 14 residues. The CDR3 protein is CASSPPGTYNEQFF. Written as DNA, the CDR3 is TGTGCCAGCAGCCCCCCGGGGACCTACAATGAGCAGTTCTTC. The full variable domain, with the rest looked up from reference TRBV7-9 and TRBJ2-1, is DTGVSQNPRHKITKRGQNVTFRCDPISEHNRLYWYRQTLGQGPEFLTYFQNEAQLEKSRLLSDRFSAERPKGSFSTLEIQRTEQGDSAMYLCASSPPGTYNEQFFGPGTRLTVL.

This clone was observed a single time. The chain carries TRBV5-8 and TRBJ2-7; no definite D call. This CDR3 has 12 amino acids. V lost 0 bases and J lost 5, with 6 bases in between. Germline-derived CDR1 and CDR2 are SGHTS and YDEGEE. CDR3 region: CASSLGRNEQYF. In DNA form, the CDR3 reads TGTGCCAGCAGCTTGGGAAGGAACGAGCAGTACTTC. Combining the CDR3 with reference TRBV5-8 and TRBJ2-7 gives the whole variable domain EAGVTQSPTHLIKTRGQQATLRCSPISGHTSVYWYQQALGLGLQFLLWYDEGEERNRGNFPPRFSGRQFPNYSSELNVNALELEDSALYLCASSLGRNEQYFGPGTRLTVT.

The genes are TRBV5-5 and TRBJ2-2, with 13 bases aligning to TRBD2. V was clipped by 3 bases and J by 4 bases; unmatched bases: 6. Germline CDR1 and CDR2: SGHKS and YYEKEE (reference sequence). The CDR3 is made up of 17 amino acids. In DNA, the CDR3 is TGTGCCAGCAGCTGGACTAGCGGGAGTTCGGGCACCGGGGAGCTGTTTTTT. Translation: CASSWTSGSSGTGELFF.

The J gene is TRBJ2-1, the V gene TRBV27; possible D gene TRBD2, 6 bases. With 2 bases removed from V and 1 base from J, the gap between germline ends came to 12 bases. The V gene's germline CDR1 is MNHEY and CDR2 SMNVEV (reference sequence). This CDR3 has 16 residues. The CDR3 sequence: CASSLQVGGSYNEQFF. The CDR3 DNA reads as TGTGCCAGCAGTTTACAAGTGGGAGGATCCTACAATGAGCAGTTCTTC.

This clone was observed a single time. In the same sample, other DNA sequences code for this CDR3. V gene TRBV19 combines with J gene TRBJ1-1; TRBD1 is a possible D gene (6 bases). Germline CDR1 and CDR2: LNHDA and SQIVND (reference sequence). The germline V and J ends were trimmed by 5 bases and 2 bases, with 15 bases remaining between them. The CDR3 is made up of 15 amino acids. The CDR3: CASSLTGGGNTEAFF. The CDR3 region has the DNA TGTGCCAGTAGTTTAACCGGAGGGGGAAACACTGAAGCTTTCTTT.

The chain couples TRBV7-9 to TRBJ2-7; D is undetermined. V was pared by 2 bases and J by 5 bases, with 10 bases between. Germline V gives CDR1 SEHNR, CDR2 FQNEAQ (reference sequence). The CDR3 is 13 residues long. CDR3 region: CASSLKGPDEQYF. Written as DNA, the CDR3 is TGTGCCAGCAGCTTAAAAGGCCCGGACGAGCAGTACTTC.

The rearrangement joins TRBV9 to TRBJ2-7; D may be TRBD1 (6 bases). This CDR3 region has 12 residues. V lost 4 bases and J 7 bases, leaving 12 bases between the germline ends. Germline CDR1 and CDR2: SGDLS and YYNGEE. The CDR3: CASSPTGKEQYF. In DNA, the CDR3 is TGTGCCAGCAGCCCGACAGGTAAAGAGCAGTACTTC.

The genes are TRBV13 and TRBJ1-2; the match to TRBD1 covers 7 bases. V gave up 5 bases and J gave up 5 bases; unmatched junction bases: 5. CDR1 is PRHDT and CDR2 is FYEKMQ in the germline V gene (reference sequence). CDR3 length equals 13 residues. The CDR3 DNA is TGTGCCAGCAGCCCGCGACAGGGTTATGGCTACACCTTC. This encodes CASSPRQGYGYTF.

The chain employs TRBV5-6 and TRBJ2-1; 9 nucleotides agree with TRBD2. After removal of 1 base from V and 0 bases from J, the junction contained 11 bases not matched to a gene. The CDR3 totals 19 residues. Germline V gene sequence: CDR1 SGHDT, CDR2 YYEEEE. The CDR3 sequence is CASSLYGTSPWSSYNEQFF. CDR3 nucleotides: TGTGCCAGCAGCTTGTATGGGACTAGCCCCTGGAGCTCCTACAATGAGCAGTTCTTC.

This clone was picked up one time. The rearrangement uses TRBV11-3 and TRBJ2-2; TRBD1 aligns across 10 bases. The CDR3 has 15 amino acids. V trimming: 5 bases; J trimming: 5 bases; junction bases outside the gene matches: 5. Germline V lookup: CDR1 SGHNT, CDR2 YENEEA. The CDR3 region has the DNA TGTGCCAGCAGCCCCGGGACAGGGGAGACCGGGGAGCTGTTTTTT. It specifies CASSPGTGETGELFF.

DNA for the CDR3: TGTGCCAGCAGTGGGACTAGCGGGCTGAATGAGCAGTTCTTC. Translated: CASSGTSGLNEQFF. The V gene is TRBV28, the J gene TRBJ2-1, with 12 nucleotides matching TRBD2. Trimming at V came to 5 bases and at J to 7 bases, leaving 3 bases not matched to a gene. Germline loops: CDR1 MDHEN, CDR2 SYDVKM. This CDR3 comprises 14 residues.

This clone has only a few counts. J is TRBJ1-5 and V is TRBV7-9; D not certain. The CDR3 runs to 13 residues. The ends were cut back, 1 base at V and 4 bases at J, with 5 bases in the middle. The V gene's germline CDR1 is SEHNR and CDR2 FQNEAQ (reference sequence). CDR3 residues: CASSLVENQPQHF. As DNA, the CDR3 is TGTGCCAGCAGCTTAGTAGAAAATCAGCCCCAGCATTTT. Together with reference TRBV7-9 and TRBJ1-5, the CDR3 gives the full variable domain: DTGVSQNPRHKITKRGQNVTFRCDPISEHNRLYWYRQTLGQGPEFLTYFQNEAQLEKSRLLSDRFSAERPKGSFSTLEIQRTEQGDSAMYLCASSLVENQPQHFGDGTRLSIL.

The genes are TRBV7-2 and TRBJ2-5; TRBD2 matches 13 bases. Trimming cost V 3 bases and J 5 bases; bases outside gene matches: 9. From germline, CDR1 is SGHTA and CDR2 FQGNSA. CDR3 size: 17 residues. CDR3 protein: CASSLTSGRPGGETQYF. The CDR3 DNA reads TGTGCCAGCAGCTTGACTAGCGGGAGGCCCGGGGGGGAGACCCAGTACTTC.

The chain uses TRBV27 and TRBJ2-1, with no clear D. With 4 bases removed from V and 4 bases from J, the gap between germline ends came to 11 bases. The CDR3 length is 14 residues. Germline V gene lookup returns CDR1 MNHEY and CDR2 SMNVEV (reference sequence). The CDR3 DNA follows: TGTGCCAGCAGTTCCACAATGGCGTACAATGAGCAGTTCTTC. It specifies CASSSTMAYNEQFF.

V is TRBV2 and J is TRBJ2-1; D is perhaps TRBD1 or TRBD2 (6 bases each). Germline CDR1 SNHLY, CDR2 FYNNEI. V was cut by 7 bases and J by 3 bases, with 10 bases left in between. The CDR3 consists of 13 residues. CDR3 coding DNA: TGTGCCAGCAAGGGGGGCAACTACAATGAGCAGTTCTTC. Amino acid sequence: CASKGGNYNEQFF.

Only one count was recorded for this clone. The gene calls are TRBV7-6 and TRBJ2-6, with D unresolved. V was pared by 1 base and J by 0 bases, with 16 bases between. CDR1 is SGHVS and CDR2 is FNYEAQ in the germline V gene. The length of the CDR3 is 19 residues. CDR3 residues: CASSLVFLDGSSGANVLTF. The CDR3 DNA reads TGTGCCAGCAGCTTAGTATTCCTCGACGGATCCTCTGGGGCCAACGTCCTGACTTTC.

The gene calls are TRBV19 and TRBJ2-5; D is unclear. Per germline, CDR1 LNHDA and CDR2 SQIVND (reference sequence). The CDR3 has 11 residues. V was trimmed by 4 bases and J by 3 bases, leaving 3 bases between them. The chain's CDR3 is CASSTEETQYF. CDR3 nucleotide sequence: TGTGCCAGTAGTACAGAAGAGACCCAGTACTTC.